The next 14 T cell receptor beta chains were all read from a single sample in a study of T cells in women clearing cervical HPV infection. Measured with immunoSEQ multiplex PCR; TCRdb has only the in-frame clones, and not every one. Recorded here are 20,000 to 25,000 clones; the top ten clones represent under 8.5%. The sample taken for sequencing was blood buffy coat. The receptors derive from a woman aged 18 to 69 with a cervical HPV16 infection that either progressed to CIN3+ or cleared (not recorded which).

Details on this clone: Coverage ceases 3 residues before the CDR3 finishes, and the germline J gene fills in the end. The V call is TRBV6-2 or TRBV6-3, the J call TRBJ1-1; D gene uncertain. The CDR3 extends over 11 amino acids. V lost 7 bases and J lost 3, with 6 bases in between. CDR1 is MNHEY, CDR2 SVGEGT, per germline. CDR3 sequence: CASKGHTEAFF. The CDR3 bases that were read are TGTGCCAGCAAAGGTCACACTGAA.

On this clone itself: The read terminates 3 residues ahead of where the CDR3 ends, so the germline J gene completes it. The genes are TRBV11-1 and TRBJ2-3, with a tentative D call TRBD1 (5 bases). Trimming cost V 6 bases and J 2 bases, with 12 bases left between them. This CDR3 comprises 14 residues. Germline CDR1 reads SGHAT; CDR2 reads FQDESV (reference sequence). The covered CDR3 bases are TGTGCCAGCAGTTCAGGGTCCACCACAGATACG. Translated, it gives CASSSGSTTDT. The full CDR3 sequence reads CASSSGSTTDTQYF.

A remark on this clone: The read falls 3 residues short of the CDR3 end, and the missing part is taken from the germline J gene. The chain couples TRBV2 to TRBJ2-1; perhaps TRBD2 as D (6 bases). This CDR3 contains 12 residues. V was pared by 11 bases and J by 4 bases, with 12 bases between. Germline V lookup: CDR1 SNHLY, CDR2 FYNNEI. CDR3 DNA (partial): TGTGCCGCGGGGCGCAGTTACAATGAG. Amino acids: CAAGRSYNE. The entire CDR3 is CAAGRSYNEQFF.

Considering frequency, this clone is medium-sized (0.01 to 0.1%). With the read ending 3 residues before the CDR3 end, the germline J gene is used to fill in that end. The chain is built from TRBV10-3 and TRBJ2-6; 7 bases are shared with TRBD1. This CDR3 comprises 19 residues. The germline V gene encodes CDR1 ENHRY and CDR2 SYGVKD. With V trimmed by 0 bases and J by 1 base, 9 bases remained unmatched. The sequenced CDR3 bases are TGTGCCATCAGTGAGTCGACAGGGTCAGGGGGTTCTGGGGCCAACGTC. The encoded protein is CAISESTGSGGSGANV. The whole CDR3 sequence is CAISESTGSGGSGANVLTF.

A note on this clone: The read halts 3 residues ahead of the CDR3 end, with the missing end drawn from the germline J gene. V and J are TRBV5-1 and TRBJ2-7; 11 bases are a match to TRBD1. The V gene end was trimmed by 4 bases and the J gene end by 2 bases; junction bases not matched to a gene: 5. The CDR3 has 15 amino acids. Germline values: CDR1 SGHRS, CDR2 YFSETQ. CDR3 loop: CASSEGQGGPYEQYF. The CDR3 DNA, read in part, is TGCGCCAGCAGCGAGGGACAGGGGGGACCCTACGAG.

Points on this clone: The DNA ends 3 residues before the CDR3 does, and the rest of the CDR3 is filled in from the germline J gene. The V and J genes are TRBV19 and TRBJ2-4; D is perhaps TRBD2 (5 bases). There are 13 residues in the CDR3. CDR1 and CDR2 (germline): LNHDA, SQIVND (reference sequence). The CDR3 here is CASTDPGGSGQYF. The part of the CDR3 DNA that was read is TGTGCCAGTACCGACCCCGGAGGATCAGGT.

Note on this clone: The read is 3 residues too short to cover the CDR3 end, so that end is filled in from the germline J gene. V gene TRBV30 combines with J gene TRBJ1-2, with 8 bases lining up with TRBD1. Germline CDR1 reads GTSNPN; CDR2 reads SVGIG (reference sequence). CDR3 size: 15 residues. The covered CDR3 bases are TGTGCCTGGAGTCACAGGGGGGCCCTCACAGATACC. This encodes CAWSHRGALTDT. The whole CDR3 sequence is CAWSHRGALTDTYTF.

To note about this clone: With the read ending 3 residues before the CDR3 end, the germline J gene is used to fill in that end. The chain combines TRBV7-7 with TRBJ1-2; D unresolved. The V gene's germline CDR1 is SSHAT and CDR2 FNYEAQ (reference sequence). The CDR3 consists of 14 residues. The DNA read from the CDR3 is TGTGCCAGCACTAGGACTCCCAGCACAGATACC. As protein: CASTRTPSTDT. The CDR3, in full, reads CASTRTPSTDTYTF.

Notes on this clone: The read halts 3 residues ahead of the CDR3 end, with the missing end drawn from the germline J gene. The chain uses TRBV19 and TRBJ2-5; 13 bases line up with TRBD2. CDR3 length: 16 residues. Germline CDR1 and CDR2: LNHDA and SQIVND (reference sequence). Trimming at V came to 3 bases and at J to 4 bases, leaving 5 bases not matched to a gene. Incomplete CDR3 DNA: TGTGCCAGTAGTATTCGGACTAGCGGGAGCGGAGAGACC. Protein product: CASSIRTSGSGET. From start to end, the CDR3 is CASSIRTSGSGETQYF.

Concerning this clone: With the read ending 3 residues before the CDR3 end, the germline J gene is used to fill in that end. V is TRBV11-3 and J is TRBJ2-2; 8 nucleotides agree with TRBD1. This CDR3 is 15 amino acids long. Germline-derived CDR1 and CDR2 are SGHNT and YENEEA. V lost 5 bases and J lost 1; bases outside the gene matches: 3. Incomplete CDR3 DNA: TGTGCCAGCAGCCAGGGGGCCAAGAACACCGGGGAG. The encoded protein is CASSQGAKNTGE. The complete CDR3 sequence is CASSQGAKNTGELFF.

About this clone: The DNA ends 3 residues before the CDR3 does, and the rest of the CDR3 is filled in from the germline J gene. The V and J genes are TRBV10-3 and TRBJ2-6; TRBD1 aligns across 7 bases. The CDR3 length is 15 residues. The germline CDR1 and CDR2 sequences are ENHRY and SYGVKD. V trimming: 5 bases; J trimming: 4 bases; junction bases outside the gene matches: 5. CDR3 amino acids: CAISKTGNGANVLTF. Incomplete CDR3 DNA: TGTGCCATCAGTAAGACAGGGAACGGGGCCAACGTC.

With respect to this clone: The DNA ends 3 residues before the CDR3 does, and the rest of the CDR3 is filled in from the germline J gene. The chain combines TRBV28 with TRBJ2-7; TRBD1 matches 7 bases. The germline V gene has CDR1 MDHEN and CDR2 SYDVKM. The CDR3 is made up of 15 amino acids. The junction had 8 bases not matched to a gene; V was cut back by 6 bases and J by 0 bases. The CDR3 protein is CASSRSGTASYEQYF. The sequenced CDR3 bases are TGTGCCAGCAGCAGATCCGGGACAGCCTCCTACGAG.

As regards this clone: The CDR3 is cut off 3 residues early in the read; its end comes from the germline J gene. The V and J genes are TRBV19 and TRBJ1-2; the match to TRBD1 covers 12 bases. J was trimmed by 4 bases and V by 8 bases; bases with no gene match: 17. The length of the CDR3 is 18 residues. CDR1 is LNHDA, CDR2 SQIVND, per germline (reference sequence). The CDR3 loop is CASVGLRDRGRYGYGYTF. Incomplete CDR3 DNA: TGTGCCAGTGTCGGTCTCCGGGACAGGGGGCGTTACGGCTATGGC.

As for this clone: The CDR3 end lies 3 residues beyond the end of the read and is filled in from the germline J gene. The chain couples TRBV11-2 to TRBJ2-1, with D possibly matching TRBD2 (6 bases). This CDR3 is 15 amino acids long. V was shortened by 4 bases and J by 9 bases, with 19 bases between the two germline ends. Germline V gene sequence: CDR1 SGHAT, CDR2 FQNNGV. The CDR3: CASSSPRGGPPEQFF. Partial CDR3 DNA: TGTGCCAGCAGCTCCCCGCGGGGCGGGCCTCCTGAG. Based on the CDR3 plus reference TRBV11-2 and TRBJ2-1, the full variable domain is EAGVAQSPRYKIIEKRQSVAFWCNPISGHATLYWYQQILGQGPKLLIQFQNNGVVDDSQLPKDRFSAERLKGVDSTLKIQPAKLEDSAVYLCASSSPRGGPPEQFFGPGTRLTVL.